This T cell receptor (beta chain) was sequenced for a study of T-cell memory formation after mild COVID-19. Study at large: Largely donor-specific TCR clusters were found. Study-level findings and limits: Second-wave clones with a day 37 peak had unconfirmed SARS-CoV-2 specificity. Mainly in CM and EM were contracting CD4+ clones; CD8+ were in EMRA. From day 15 to 85, contracting clones were balanced between CD4 and CD8, whereas later expanders leaned toward CD4+.

TCRdb re-analysed the 5' RACE reads in MiXCR, keeping a single row per CDR3 protein. The sample yields 70,000 to 100,000 distinct CDR3 sequences, about an eighth seen once. To note about this clonotype: Its antigen is unidentified.

The V gene end was trimmed by 7 bases and the J gene end by 8 bases; junction bases not matched to a gene: 13. Per germline, CDR1 MNHNS and CDR2 SASEGT. The CDR3 contains 14 residues. The receptor's source is an adult woman who had mild COVID-19 (a few samples of this study predate the infection). Cell type and time point are not known. This chain uses TRBV6-1 with TRBJ1-1, with 7 bases matching TRBD1. Sequenced: PBMCs or a T cell subset sorted from them (not recorded which). The CDR3 DNA reads as TGTGCCAGCATCGACCCACAGGGGTTAGCGGAAGCTTTCTTT. Translated, it gives CASIDPQGLAEAFF.